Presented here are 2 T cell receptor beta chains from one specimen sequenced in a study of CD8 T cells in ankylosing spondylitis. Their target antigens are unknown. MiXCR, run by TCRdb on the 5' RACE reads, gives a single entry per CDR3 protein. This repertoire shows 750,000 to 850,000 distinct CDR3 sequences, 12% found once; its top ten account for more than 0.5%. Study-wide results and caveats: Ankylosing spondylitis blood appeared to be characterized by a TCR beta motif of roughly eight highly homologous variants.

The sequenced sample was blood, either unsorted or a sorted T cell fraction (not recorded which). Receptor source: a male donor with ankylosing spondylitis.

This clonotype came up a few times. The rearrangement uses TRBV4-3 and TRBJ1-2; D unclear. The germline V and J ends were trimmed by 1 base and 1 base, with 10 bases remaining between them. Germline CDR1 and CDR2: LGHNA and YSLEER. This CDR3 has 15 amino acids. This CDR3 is CASSQGWIGNYGYTF. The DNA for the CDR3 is TGCGCCAGCAGCCAAGGCTGGATAGGTAACTATGGCTACACCTTC.

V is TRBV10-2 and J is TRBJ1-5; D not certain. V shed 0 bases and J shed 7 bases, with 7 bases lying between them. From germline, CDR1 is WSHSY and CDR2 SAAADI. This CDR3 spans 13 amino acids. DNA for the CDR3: TGCGCCAGCAGTGAGTCGGTTTTCCAGCCCCAGCATTTT. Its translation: CASSESVFQPQHF.